This T cell receptor (beta chain) is drawn from a study of shared clonotypes between healthy human individuals. Overall study: CD4 naive cells filled three plates per donor, CD4 memory three, CD8 naive two and CD8 memory one.

Per germline, CDR1 PRHDT and CDR2 FYEKMQ (reference sequence). This CDR3 contains 12 residues. V shed 3 bases and J shed 6 bases, with 9 bases lying between them. Regarding this clone: What it binds is unknown.

Overall study findings and caveats: A reduction in generation probabilities was seen for non-shared clonotypes relative to those shared by all four donors.

CD45RO-negative CD8 cells positively selected for CCR7 made up the naive population, which excluded terminally differentiated effector memory CD45RA+ cells. TCRdb's table, derived via immunoSEQ multiplex PCR, lists solely in-frame clones and lacks some. The data hold about 2 million clones, with approximately 94% observed a single time. V and J are TRBV13 and TRBJ2-7; possibly TRBD2 for D (6 bases). This TCR came from a man younger than 30 in good health. Specimen: naive CD8+ T cells sorted from blood. The CDR3 protein is CASSLLGGEQYF. The CDR3 DNA follows: TGTGCCAGCAGCTTGCTGGGGGGCGAGCAGTACTTC.